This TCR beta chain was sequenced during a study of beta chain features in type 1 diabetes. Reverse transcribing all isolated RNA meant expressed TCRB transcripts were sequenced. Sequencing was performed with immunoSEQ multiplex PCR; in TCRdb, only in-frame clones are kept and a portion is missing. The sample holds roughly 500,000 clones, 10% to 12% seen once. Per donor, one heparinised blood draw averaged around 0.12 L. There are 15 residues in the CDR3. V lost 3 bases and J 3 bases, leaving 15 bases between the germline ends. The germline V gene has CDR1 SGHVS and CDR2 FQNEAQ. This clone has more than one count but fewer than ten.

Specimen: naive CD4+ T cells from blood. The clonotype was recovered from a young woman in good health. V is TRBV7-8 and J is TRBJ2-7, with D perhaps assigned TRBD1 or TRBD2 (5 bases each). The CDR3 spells CASSFSTGLNYEQYF. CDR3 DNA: TGTGCCAGCAGCTTCTCCACAGGACTCAACTACGAGCAGTACTTC. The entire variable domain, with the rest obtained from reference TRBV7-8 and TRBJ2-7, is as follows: GAGVSQSPRYKVAKRGQDVALRCDPISGHVSLFWYQQALGQGPEFLTYFQNEAQLDKSGLPSDRFFAERPEGSVSTLKIQRTQQEDSAVYLCASSFSTGLNYEQYFGPGTRLTVT.